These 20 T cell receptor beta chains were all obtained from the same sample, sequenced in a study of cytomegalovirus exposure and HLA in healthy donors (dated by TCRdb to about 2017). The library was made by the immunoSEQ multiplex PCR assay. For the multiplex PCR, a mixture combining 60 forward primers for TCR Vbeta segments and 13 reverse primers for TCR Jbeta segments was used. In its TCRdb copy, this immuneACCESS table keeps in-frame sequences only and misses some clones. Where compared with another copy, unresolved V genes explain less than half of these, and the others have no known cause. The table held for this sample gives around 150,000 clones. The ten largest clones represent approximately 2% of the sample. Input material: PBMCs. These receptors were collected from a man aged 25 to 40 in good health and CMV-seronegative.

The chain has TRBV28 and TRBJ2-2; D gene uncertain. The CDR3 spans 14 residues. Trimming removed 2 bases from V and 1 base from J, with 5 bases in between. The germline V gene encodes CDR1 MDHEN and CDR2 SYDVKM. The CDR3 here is CASSLPGNTGELFF. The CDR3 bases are TGTGCCAGCAGTTTACCAGGGAACACCGGGGAGCTGTTTTTT. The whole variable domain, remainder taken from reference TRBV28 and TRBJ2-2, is DVKVTQSSRYLVKRTGEKVFLECVQDMDHENMFWYRQDPGLGLRLIYFSYDVKMKEKGDIPEGYSVSREKKERFSLILESASTNQTSMYLCASSLPGNTGELFFGEGSRLTVL.

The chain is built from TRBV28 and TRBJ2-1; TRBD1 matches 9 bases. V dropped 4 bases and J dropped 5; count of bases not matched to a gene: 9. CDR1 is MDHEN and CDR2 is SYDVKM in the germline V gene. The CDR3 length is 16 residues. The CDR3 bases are TGTGCCAGCAGTTCTCCGGGACAGGGCCTTAACAATGAGCAGTTCTTC. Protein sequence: CASSSPGQGLNNEQFF.

CDR3 coding DNA: TGCGCCAGCAGCCAAGAGACAGGACTAGCGGGAATCCAAGAGACCCAGTACTTC. This sequence encodes CASSQETGLAGIQETQYF. V gene TRBV4-1 combines with J gene TRBJ2-5, with 12 bases lining up with TRBD2. Losses at the gene ends were 0 bases for V and 1 base for J; bases not matched to a gene: 6. The CDR3 is 18 amino acids. CDR1 MGHRA and CDR2 YSYEKL come from the germline V gene.

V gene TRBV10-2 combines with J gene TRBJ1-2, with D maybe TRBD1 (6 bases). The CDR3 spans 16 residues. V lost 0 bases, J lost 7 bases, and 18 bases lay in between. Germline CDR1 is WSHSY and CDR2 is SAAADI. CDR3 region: CASSESAGGGRVGYTF. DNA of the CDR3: TGCGCCAGCAGTGAGTCGGCGGGCGGGGGGCGAGTTGGCTACACCTTC.

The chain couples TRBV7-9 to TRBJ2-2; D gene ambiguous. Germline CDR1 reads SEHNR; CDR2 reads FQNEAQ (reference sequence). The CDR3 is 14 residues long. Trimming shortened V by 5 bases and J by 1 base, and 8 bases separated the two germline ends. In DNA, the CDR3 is TGTGCCAGCAGCCCCCTAATGAACACCGGGGAGCTGTTTTTT. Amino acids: CASSPLMNTGELFF.

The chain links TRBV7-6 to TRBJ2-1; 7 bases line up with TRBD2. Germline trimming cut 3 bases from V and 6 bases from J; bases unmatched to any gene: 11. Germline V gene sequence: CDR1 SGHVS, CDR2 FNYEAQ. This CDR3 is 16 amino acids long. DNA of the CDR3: TGTGCCAGCAGCTTGGTAAGCGGGATGGAAGTCAATGAGCAGTTCTTC. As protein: CASSLVSGMEVNEQFF.

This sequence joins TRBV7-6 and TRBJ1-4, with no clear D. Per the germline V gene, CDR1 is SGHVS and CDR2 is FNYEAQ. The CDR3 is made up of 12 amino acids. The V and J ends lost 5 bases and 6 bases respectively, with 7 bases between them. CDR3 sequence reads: CASSPRDEKLFF. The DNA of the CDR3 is TGTGCCAGCAGCCCCCGCGATGAAAAACTGTTTTTT.

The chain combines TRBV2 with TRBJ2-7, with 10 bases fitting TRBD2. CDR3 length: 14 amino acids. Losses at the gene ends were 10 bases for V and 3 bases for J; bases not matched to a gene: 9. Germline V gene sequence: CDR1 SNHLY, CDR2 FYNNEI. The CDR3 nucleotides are TGTGCCACTACCGGGACTAGCGCGGTCTACGAGCAGTACTTC. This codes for CATTGTSAVYEQYF. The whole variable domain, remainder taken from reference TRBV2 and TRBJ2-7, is EPEVTQTPSHQVTQMGQEVILRCVPISNHLYFYWYRQILGQKVEFLVSFYNNEISEKSEIFDDQFSVERPDGSNFTLKIRSTKLEDSAMYFCATTGTSAVYEQYFGPGTRLTVT.

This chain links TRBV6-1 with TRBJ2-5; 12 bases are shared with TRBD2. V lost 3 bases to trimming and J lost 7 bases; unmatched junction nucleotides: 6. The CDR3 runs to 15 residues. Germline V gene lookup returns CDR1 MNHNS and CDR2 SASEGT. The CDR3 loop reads CASSDRLAGEGTQYF. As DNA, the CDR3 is TGTGCCAGCAGTGACCGACTAGCGGGAGAGGGGACCCAGTACTTC.

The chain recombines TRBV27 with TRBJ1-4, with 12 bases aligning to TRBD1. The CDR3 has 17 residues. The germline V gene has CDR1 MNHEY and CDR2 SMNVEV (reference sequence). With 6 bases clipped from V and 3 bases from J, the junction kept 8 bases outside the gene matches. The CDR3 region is CASSSPGQGAANEKLFF. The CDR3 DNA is TGTGCCAGCAGCTCTCCGGGACAGGGGGCGGCTAATGAAAAACTGTTTTTT.

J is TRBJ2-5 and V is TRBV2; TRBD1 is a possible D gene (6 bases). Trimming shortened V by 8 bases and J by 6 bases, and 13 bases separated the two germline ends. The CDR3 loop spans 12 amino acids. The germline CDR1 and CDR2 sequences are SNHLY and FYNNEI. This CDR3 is CASSQGYQTQYF. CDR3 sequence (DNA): TGTGCCAGCTCACAGGGCTATCAGACCCAGTACTTC.

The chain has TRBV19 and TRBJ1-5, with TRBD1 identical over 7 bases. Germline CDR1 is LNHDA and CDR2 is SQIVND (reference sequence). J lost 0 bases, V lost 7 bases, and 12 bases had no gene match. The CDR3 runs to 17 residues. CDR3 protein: CASTDRARRFSNQPQHF. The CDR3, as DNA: TGTGCCAGTACTGACAGGGCCCGGAGGTTTAGCAATCAGCCCCAGCATTTT.

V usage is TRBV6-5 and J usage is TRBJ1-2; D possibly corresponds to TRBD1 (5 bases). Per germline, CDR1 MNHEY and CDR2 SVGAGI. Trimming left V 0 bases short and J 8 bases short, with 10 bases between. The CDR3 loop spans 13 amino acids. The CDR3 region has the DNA TGTGCCAGCAGTTACTCAGGGGTGCGGGGCTACACCTTC. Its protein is CASSYSGVRGYTF.

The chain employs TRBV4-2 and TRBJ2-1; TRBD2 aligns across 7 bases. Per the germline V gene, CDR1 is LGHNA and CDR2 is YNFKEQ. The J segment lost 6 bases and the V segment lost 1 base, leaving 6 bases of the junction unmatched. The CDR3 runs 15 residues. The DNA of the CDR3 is TGTGCCAGCAGCCAAGCGACTAGCCAGGTCAATGAGCAGTTCTTC. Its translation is CASSQATSQVNEQFF.

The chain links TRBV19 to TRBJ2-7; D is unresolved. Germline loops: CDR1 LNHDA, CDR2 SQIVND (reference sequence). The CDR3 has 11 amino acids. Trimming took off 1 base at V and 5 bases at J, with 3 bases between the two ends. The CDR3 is CASSIADEQYF. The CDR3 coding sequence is TGTGCCAGTAGTATAGCGGACGAGCAGTACTTC.

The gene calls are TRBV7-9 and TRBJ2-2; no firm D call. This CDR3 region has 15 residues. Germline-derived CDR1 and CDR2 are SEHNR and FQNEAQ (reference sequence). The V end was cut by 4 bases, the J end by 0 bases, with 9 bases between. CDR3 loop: CASSSGVTNTGELFF. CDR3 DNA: TGTGCCAGCAGCTCCGGTGTAACGAACACCGGGGAGCTGTTTTTT.

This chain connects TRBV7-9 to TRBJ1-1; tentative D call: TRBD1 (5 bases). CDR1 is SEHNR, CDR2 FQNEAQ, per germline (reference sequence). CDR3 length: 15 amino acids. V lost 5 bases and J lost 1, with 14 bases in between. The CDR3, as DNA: TGTGCCAGCAGCCCCCGCGGGACTCCGAACACTGAAGCTTTCTTT. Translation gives CASSPRGTPNTEAFF. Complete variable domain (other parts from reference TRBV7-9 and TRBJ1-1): DTGVSQNPRHKITKRGQNVTFRCDPISEHNRLYWYRQTLGQGPEFLTYFQNEAQLEKSRLLSDRFSAERPKGSFSTLEIQRTEQGDSAMYLCASSPRGTPNTEAFFGQGTRLTVV.

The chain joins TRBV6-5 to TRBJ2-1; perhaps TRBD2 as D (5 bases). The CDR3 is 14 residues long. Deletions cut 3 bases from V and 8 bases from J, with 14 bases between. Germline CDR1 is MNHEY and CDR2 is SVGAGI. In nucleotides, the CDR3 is TGTGCCAGCAGTTATTACAGAGGGCAAGATGAGCAGTTCTTC. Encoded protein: CASSYYRGQDEQFF.

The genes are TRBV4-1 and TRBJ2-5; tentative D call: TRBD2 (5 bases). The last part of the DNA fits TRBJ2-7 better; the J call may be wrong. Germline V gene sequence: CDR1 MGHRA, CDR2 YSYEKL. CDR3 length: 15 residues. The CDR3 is CASSQDIWEPYEQYF. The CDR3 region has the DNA TGCGCCAGCAGCCAAGATATTTGGGAGCCCTACGAGCAGTACTTC.

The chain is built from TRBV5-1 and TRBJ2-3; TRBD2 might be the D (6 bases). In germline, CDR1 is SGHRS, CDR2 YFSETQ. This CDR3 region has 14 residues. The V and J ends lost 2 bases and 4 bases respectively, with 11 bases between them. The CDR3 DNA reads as TGCGCCAGCAGCTTCGCCGGGAGCTCAGATACGCAGTATTTT. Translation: CASSFAGSSDTQYF.